This T cell receptor (beta chain) was observed in a study of cytomegalovirus exposure and HLA in healthy donors. Study-level information: The Caucasian-associated ancestry cluster held roughly 80% of 300 to 500 genotyped donors. Study conclusions and caveats: In a later analysis, parvovirus B19, influenza, CMV and Epstein-Barr virus appeared linked to several top co-occurrence clusters. Reportedly, a later analysis found an Asian-associated ancestry cluster had fewer N-insertions than the roughly 670-donor mean.

The PCR ran on 60 Vbeta and 13 Jbeta primers. Some clones are missing from TCRdb's copy, which holds only in-frame ones; the method was immunoSEQ multiplex PCR. The data show about 110,000 clones, with 60% to 85% seen just once and roughly 1.2% held by the top ten. Concerning this clone itself: The target antigen is unknown.

The CDR3 runs to 14 residues. V was pared by 5 bases and J by 7 bases, with 3 bases of the junction left unmatched. Germline CDR1 and CDR2: LNHNV and YYDKDF (reference sequence). The chain recombines TRBV15 with TRBJ1-5; 12 bases fit TRBD1. The specimen was PBMCs. This receptor was obtained from a woman between 25 and 40 years old in good health and CMV-seronegative. DNA for the CDR3: TGTGCCACCAGCCGGGACAGGGGGCTCCAGCCCCAGCATTTT. Translating gives CATSRDRGLQPQHF. The variable domain in full, with the rest retrieved from reference TRBV15 and TRBJ1-5, is DAMVIQNPRYQVTQFGKPVTLSCSQTLNHNVMYWYQQKSSQAPKLLFHYYDKDFNNEADTPDNFQSRRPNTSFCFLDIRSPGLGDTAMYLCATSRDRGLQPQHFGDGTRLSIL.